This T cell receptor (beta chain) was recovered during a study of T cells in Graves' hyperthyroidism and ophthalmopathy. Study observations and caveats: Blood samples included most of the expanded thyroid clonotypes exceeding 0.001.

Patients were excluded because of uncontrolled infection, other autoimmune disease, pregnancy or lactation. Clinical symptoms, serum thyroxine, TRAb, thyroid ultrasound and orbital computed tomography established diagnosis. RNA transcripts were the template for amplifying TCR beta CDR3 regions. The study used the HTBI primer set for a first-round RT-PCR of the TCR CDR3. TCRdb re-called the multiplex PCR reads through MiXCR, storing one row per CDR3 protein. Here the sample spans around 300,000 distinct CDR3 sequences, around 14% being singletons. The CDR3 is made up of 14 amino acids. Trimming took 7 bases from V and 6 from J, leaving 15 bases between them. Germline CDR1 and CDR2: MNHNS and SASEGT. This clonotype was observed a handful of times. Antigen unknown.

Material: blood. This sequence originates from a woman in her twenties or thirties with Graves' hyperthyroidism. The chain employs TRBV6-1 and TRBJ2-2; D is ambiguous. CDR3 DNA sequence: TGTGCCAGCACCTTCACCGGTGGGGCCGGGGAGCTGTTTTTT. Translating it yields CASTFTGGAGELFF.